This T cell receptor beta chain appears in the sequencing data of a study of OX40 agonist ivuxolimab in advanced cancers. Study background: Eligibility admitted prior anti-PD-1, anti-PD-L1 or anti-CTLA-4 therapy; approximately 40% had some.

A history of autoimmune disease or systemic immunosuppression excluded patients. Profiled with immunoSEQ multiplex PCR; TCRdb holds only in-frame clones, not every one. Of tens of thousands of clones listed, around 90% are singletons. The receptor was isolated from an adult with an advanced solid tumor such as melanoma, head and neck, liver or kidney cancer. The sample was CD4+ or CD8+ T cells sorted from blood, taken in a trial of the OX40 agonist ivuxolimab.

The CDR3: CASSPAGRLTDTQYF. CDR3 bases: TGTGCCAGCTCACCGGCGGGACGCCTCACAGATACGCAGTATTTT. The rearrangement joins TRBV18 to TRBJ2-3, with D possibly TRBD2 on 6 matching bases. The CDR3 runs to 15 residues. In germline, CDR1 is KGHSH, CDR2 LQKENI. V lost 3 bases and J 2 bases, leaving 12 bases between the germline ends.